This T cell receptor beta chain came from a study of OX40 agonist ivuxolimab in advanced cancers. Study overall: Treatment of patients was with ivuxolimab, an agonistic anti-OX40 (CD134) antibody. Three patients, one with hepatocellular carcinoma and two with cutaneous melanoma, achieved partial responses. Study outcomes and limitations: Clonal expansion among partial responders at 0.1-3.0 mg/kg ranked near the lowest.

With regard to this clone: Its target is unknown.

Blood was sampled at baseline, cycle 4 day 1, and cycle 7 day 1. Germline V lookup: CDR1 LNHDA, CDR2 SQIVND (reference sequence). V lost 4 bases to trimming and J lost 3 bases, with 7 bases between them. CDR3 length: 12 amino acids. The repertoire was sequenced with immunoSEQ multiplex PCR; TCRdb's copy has only in-frame clones and lacks some. The sample contains about 60,000 clones, about 85% of which appear only once. The chain carries TRBV19 and TRBJ2-7; D remains ambiguous. The input for sequencing was CD4+ or CD8+ T cells sorted from blood, taken in a trial of the OX40 agonist ivuxolimab. The TCR comes from an adult with an advanced solid tumor such as melanoma, head and neck, liver or kidney cancer. For the CDR3, the DNA is TGTGCCAGTAGTAACCCCCGCTACGAGCAGTACTTC. It specifies CASSNPRYEQYF.